This passage covers 25 T cell receptor beta chains from one sample sequenced in a study of siplizumab effects on memory and regulatory T cells. Measured with immunoSEQ multiplex PCR; TCRdb has only the in-frame clones, and not every one. The data contain 100,000 to 120,000 clones, 92% of them singletons. Sequencing input: CD4+ T cells sorted from blood. Receptors were obtained from a human donor in good health.

The chain joins TRBV7-3 to TRBJ2-1; weak D call: TRBD1 (6 bases). The germline V and J ends were trimmed by 4 bases and 5 bases, with 18 bases remaining between them. Germline V gene sequence: CDR1 SGHTA, CDR2 FQGTGA. The CDR3 extends over 16 amino acids. This CDR3 reads CASSSPRGVLDNEQFF. The CDR3 DNA is TGTGCCAGCAGCTCCCCCAGGGGAGTTCTGGACAATGAGCAGTTCTTC.

The gene calls are TRBV6-6 and TRBJ1-2; D uncertain. Germline loops: CDR1 MNHNY, CDR2 SVGAGI (reference sequence). The ends were cut back, 0 bases at V and 7 bases at J, with 9 bases in the middle. The CDR3 spans 13 residues. The CDR3 nucleotides are TGTGCCAGCAGTTACTCGACGGTTGTTGGCTACACCTTC. This gives the protein CASSYSTVVGYTF.

The chain recombines TRBV6-4 with TRBJ1-1; D remains unclear. Between the trimmed V and J ends, which lost 3 bases and 4 bases, there was a span of 9 bases. From germline, CDR1 is MRHNA and CDR2 SNTAGT. The CDR3 runs to 13 residues. CDR3 in DNA: TGTGCCAGCAGTGAAGGGAGAGGCACTGAAGCTTTCTTT. Translating it yields CASSEGRGTEAFF.

The chain carries TRBV7-2 and TRBJ2-6, with D perhaps TRBD1 (6 bases). There are 14 residues in the CDR3. Germline V gene data show CDR1 as SGHTA and CDR2 as FQGNSA. Trimming left V 7 bases short and J 2 bases short, with 9 bases between. In DNA form, the CDR3 reads TGTGCCAGCAACCCAGGGGCTGGGGCCAACGTCCTGACTTTC. The encoded protein is CASNPGAGANVLTF.

This clone was detected only a few times. The chain links TRBV7-9 to TRBJ1-5, with TRBD1 matching 9 bases. The ends lost 3 bases at V and 1 base at J; junction bases unmatched: 4. Germline CDR1 SEHNR, CDR2 FQNEAQ (reference sequence). This CDR3 has 16 amino acids. The CDR3 DNA follows: TGTGCCAGCAGCTTTGCGGACAGGGGCAGCAATCAGCCCCAGCATTTT. This codes for CASSFADRGSNQPQHF.

The chain employs TRBV10-1 and TRBJ2-2; D not resolved. The CDR3 is 16 residues long. The V gene lost 4 bases and the J gene lost 2 bases, with 14 bases spanning the gap. Germline assignment: CDR1 WNHNN and CDR2 SYGVQD (reference sequence). The CDR3 spells CASSGALPHNTGELFF. The CDR3 coding sequence is TGCGCCAGCAGTGGGGCACTTCCCCACAACACCGGGGAGCTGTTTTTT.

This chain joins TRBV21-1 and TRBJ1-2. TRBV21-1 is shown as a pseudogene. This CDR3 is 17 amino acids long. The CDR3 DNA follows: TGTGCCAGCAGCAAATGGATAATCCGGGGGGCGAGCTATGGCTACACCTTC. Translating it yields CASSKWIIRGASYGYTF.

This chain connects TRBV6-5 to TRBJ1-1; no reliable D call. V dropped 5 bases and J dropped 5 bases, with 9 bases sitting between them. This CDR3 spans 12 amino acids. CDR1 is MNHEY and CDR2 is SVGAGI in the germline V gene. CDR3 bases: TGTGCCAGCAGTGCAAAGGGAACTGAAGCTTTCTTT. It yields the protein CASSAKGTEAFF.

This chain joins TRBV25-1 and TRBJ2-3; 7 bases are shared with TRBD2. The germline V gene has CDR1 MGHDK and CDR2 SYGVNS. CDR3 size: 15 residues. J lost 3 bases, V lost 6 bases, and 9 bases had no gene match. CDR3: CASRGWGAGTDTQYF. The DNA for the CDR3 is TGTGCCAGCAGGGGGTGGGGAGCGGGGACAGATACGCAGTATTTT. The full variable domain, in which reference TRBV25-1 and TRBJ2-3 provide the parts outside the CDR3, is EADIYQTPRYLVIGTGKKITLECSQTMGHDKMYWYQQDPGMELHLIHYSYGVNSTEKGDLSSESTVSRIRTEHFPLTLESARPSHTSQYLCASRGWGAGTDTQYFGPGTRLTVL.

V is TRBV25-1 and J is TRBJ1-2; TRBD1 aligns across 12 bases. V dropped 7 bases and J dropped 5; count of bases not matched to a gene: 8. CDR3 size: 15 residues. CDR1 and CDR2 from the germline V gene are MGHDK and SYGVNS. Written as DNA, the CDR3 is TGTGCCAGCACTGATACGGGACAGGGGGCGTATGGCTACACCTTC. Translating it yields CASTDTGQGAYGYTF.

This clone showed up just once. This chain connects TRBV5-1 to TRBJ2-5; 7 bases map to TRBD1. This CDR3 comprises 13 residues. The V gene end was trimmed by 4 bases and the J gene end by 4 bases; junction bases not matched to a gene: 4. CDR1 is SGHRS, CDR2 YFSETQ, per germline. Here the CDR3 reads CASSGDRVETQYF. Written as DNA, the CDR3 is TGCGCCAGCAGCGGAGACAGGGTAGAGACCCAGTACTTC. The full variable domain, its missing parts supplied by reference TRBV5-1 and TRBJ2-5, is KAGVTQTPRYLIKTRGQQVTLSCSPISGHRSVSWYQQTPGQGLQFLFEYFSETQRNKGNFPGRFSGRQFSNSRSEMNVSTLELGDSALYLCASSGDRVETQYFGPGTRLLVL.

This sequence joins TRBV10-3 and TRBJ2-7; D may be TRBD1 (6 bases). CDR1 and CDR2 from the germline V gene are ENHRY and SYGVKD. The CDR3 runs to 15 residues. V lost 0 bases to trimming and J lost 1 base, with 10 bases between them. CDR3 sequence: CAISESTTGSYEQYF. The CDR3 DNA reads TGTGCCATCAGTGAGTCGACCACAGGGTCCTACGAGCAGTACTTC.

The chain employs TRBV7-2 and TRBJ2-1; D possibly corresponds to TRBD1 (5 bases). The germline V and J ends were trimmed by 5 bases and 6 bases, with 8 bases remaining between them. Germline values: CDR1 SGHTA, CDR2 FQGNSA. This CDR3 contains 12 residues. CDR3 loop: CASSRQLNEQFF. CDR3 DNA sequence: TGTGCCAGCAGCCGACAGCTCAATGAGCAGTTCTTC.

The chain is built from TRBV19 and TRBJ2-5, with D perhaps being TRBD1 or TRBD2 (5 bases each). V was trimmed by 5 bases and J by 0 bases, leaving 16 bases between them. Per germline, CDR1 LNHDA and CDR2 SQIVND (reference sequence). This CDR3 has 16 residues. The CDR3 DNA follows: TGTGCCAGTAGTTCGTGGGACGGCAGATACCAAGAGACCCAGTACTTC. It encodes CASSSWDGRYQETQYF.

CDR3 residues: CASTITGGDKGEQYF. The CDR3 DNA sequence: TGTGCCAGCACCATCACAGGGGGAGATAAAGGCGAGCAGTACTTC. The chain employs TRBV21-1 and TRBJ2-7; TRBD1 is taken as the D call from the table, unchecked against the DNA. TRBV21-1 is annotated as a pseudogene. The CDR3 sequence is 15 residues long.

The V and J genes are TRBV5-1 and TRBJ2-5; 7 bases agree with TRBD2. J gave up 0 bases and V 2 bases, and 4 bases lay outside the gene matches. This CDR3 contains 15 residues. In germline, CDR1 is SGHRS, CDR2 YFSETQ. CDR3 in amino acids: CASSFSLADQETQYF. CDR3 DNA sequence: TGCGCCAGCAGCTTTTCCCTAGCGGACCAAGAGACCCAGTACTTC.

The chain is built from TRBV2 and TRBJ2-5; a weak D match, TRBD2 (6 bases). V was shortened by 5 bases and J by 0 bases, with 13 bases between the two germline ends. The CDR3 has 15 amino acids. Germline loops: CDR1 SNHLY, CDR2 FYNNEI. Here the CDR3 DNA reads TGTGCCAGCAGTACCAGGGACTTCCACCAAGAGACCCAGTACTTC. It codes for CASSTRDFHQETQYF. Filled out from reference TRBV2 and TRBJ2-5, the complete variable domain reads EPEVTQTPSHQVTQMGQEVILRCVPISNHLYFYWYRQILGQKVEFLVSFYNNEISEKSEIFDDQFSVERPDGSNFTLKIRSTKLEDSAMYFCASSTRDFHQETQYFGPGTRLLVL.

This clone occurred once. The V and J genes are TRBV6-5 and TRBJ2-3; D is tentatively TRBD1 or TRBD2 (5 bases each). In germline, CDR1 is MNHEY, CDR2 SVGAGI. Trimming cost V 2 bases and J 5 bases, with 8 bases left between them. CDR3 size: 13 residues. CDR3 in amino acids: CASSYRGEDTQYF. CDR3 DNA sequence: TGTGCCAGCAGTTACAGGGGAGAAGATACGCAGTATTTT.

The chain joins TRBV19 to TRBJ2-6; TRBD1 agrees at 7 bases. Germline V CDR1 and CDR2: LNHDA, SQIVND (reference sequence). After removal of 4 bases from V and 0 bases from J, the junction contained 9 bases not matched to a gene. This CDR3 comprises 18 residues. The CDR3 coding sequence is TGTGCCAGTAGTACACCGTCGGGACAGCGCTCTGGGGCCAACGTCCTGACTTTC. Translation gives CASSTPSGQRSGANVLTF.

V and J are TRBV2 and TRBJ2-5; the match to TRBD2 covers 7 bases. The CDR3 sequence is 13 residues long. Germline loops: CDR1 SNHLY, CDR2 FYNNEI. V gave up 7 bases and J gave up 5 bases; unmatched junction bases: 7. CDR3: CASMAGVRETQYF. CDR3 in DNA: TGTGCCAGCATGGCGGGGGTCCGCGAGACCCAGTACTTC.

This chain uses TRBV7-2 with TRBJ1-2; D uncertain. The CDR3 is made up of 12 amino acids. The V gene's germline CDR1 is SGHTA and CDR2 FQGNSA. The germline V and J ends were trimmed by 5 bases and 7 bases, with 11 bases remaining between them. The CDR3 protein is CASSIRDRGYTF. DNA of the CDR3: TGTGCCAGCAGCATTCGGGATCGTGGCTACACCTTC.

This chain links TRBV19 with TRBJ1-3, with D uncertain. With 6 bases removed from V and 0 bases from J, the gap between germline ends came to 18 bases. The CDR3 length is 17 residues. The germline V gene has CDR1 LNHDA and CDR2 SQIVND (reference sequence). In DNA, the CDR3 is TGTGCCAGTAGGGACCAACCCTCCCCGCGCTCTGGAAACACCATATATTTT. Translating gives CASRDQPSPRSGNTIYF. The variable domain in full, completed from reference TRBV19 and TRBJ1-3, reads DGGITQSPKYLFRKEGQNVTLSCEQNLNHDAMYWYRQDPGQGLRLIYYSQIVNDFQKGDIAEGYSVSREKKESFPLTVTSAQKNPTAFYLCASRDQPSPRSGNTIYFGEGSWLTVV.

This sequence joins TRBV11-2 and TRBJ2-1; 8 bases agree with TRBD1. Germline CDR1 and CDR2: SGHAT and FQNNGV. The V gene end was trimmed by 1 base and the J gene end by 4 bases; junction bases not matched to a gene: 3. This CDR3 has 15 residues. This CDR3 reads CASSLGGDRYNEQFF. The CDR3 DNA is TGTGCCAGCAGCTTAGGGGGGGACAGGTACAATGAGCAGTTCTTC.

This clone was recorded once. The V call is TRBV14, the J call TRBJ1-2; D call uncertain. V lost 1 base and J 8 bases, leaving 11 bases between the germline ends. From germline, CDR1 is SGHDN and CDR2 FVKESK. This CDR3 comprises 13 residues. The chain's CDR3 is CASSQAAPNGYTF. CDR3 bases: TGTGCCAGCAGCCAAGCCGCCCCCAACGGCTACACCTTC.

This chain uses TRBV7-2 with TRBJ2-5; 11 bases align to TRBD2. CDR3 length: 14 amino acids. J was trimmed by 5 bases and V by 7 bases; bases with no gene match: 6. Germline V gene lookup returns CDR1 SGHTA and CDR2 FQGNSA. This CDR3 is CASNSGGAYETQYF. DNA for the CDR3: TGTGCCAGCAATAGCGGGGGGGCGTATGAGACCCAGTACTTC.